This record covers a single T cell receptor (beta chain). Its specificity is not known. The record originates from a study of beta chain features in type 1 diabetes. Regarding the study as a whole: Across patients, naive, central memory and Treg TCRB repertoires exhibited apparently greater similarity than was observed across healthy donors. For Type 1 diabetes patients, all four CD4+ subsets carried TCRB CDR3s that were moderately but significantly shorter.

Germline V gene data show CDR1 as DFQATT and CDR2 as SNEGSKA (reference sequence). The V end lost 3 bases, the J end lost 12 bases, and 6 bases lay between the germline ends. The CDR3 extends over 10 amino acids. TCRB transcripts that were expressed got sequenced, as all of the isolated RNA had been reverse transcribed. Profiled with immunoSEQ multiplex PCR; TCRdb holds only in-frame clones, not every one. The sample has about 150,000 clones; over 8.5% are singletons. The source is a man between 18 and 29 years old in good health. The sequenced material came from central memory CD4+ T cells from blood. The chain is built from TRBV20-1 and TRBJ1-6; D is unclear. The CDR3 loop reads CSASRVPLHF. CDR3 bases: TGCAGTGCTAGTCGTGTACCCCTCCACTTT.